This T cell receptor beta chain was identified in a study of blood T cell repertoires in COVID-19. Study in general: Samples came from the United States, Italy and Spain, spanning acute and convalescent COVID-19.

Some clones are missing from TCRdb's copy, which holds only in-frame ones; the method was immunoSEQ multiplex PCR. This sample has 35,000 to 50,000 clones; about 86% occur once, and the top ten carry approximately 25%. The CDR3 is 15 residues long. V lost 0 bases, J lost 3 bases, and 5 bases stayed unmatched. Germline V CDR1 and CDR2: SGHNT, YYREEE (reference sequence). The rearrangement uses TRBV5-4 and TRBJ2-7; 8 bases fit TRBD1. The receptor was derived from a human donor with acute or convalescent COVID-19. The donor label of this sample is uncertain. Sequencing was performed on peripheral blood. CDR3 bases: TGTGCCAGCAGCTTGGATGCAGGGGGCAACTACGAGCAGTACTTC. Translating gives CASSLDAGGNYEQYF.